A selection of T cell receptor beta chains follows, all from one sample in a study of T cell clones after liver transplantation. Produced via immunoSEQ multiplex PCR; TCRdb's table is partial and in-frame only. The sample lists approximately 75,000 clones, 80% occurring once. The source material was CD4+ T cells from blood, sampled 12 months after liver transplant. These receptors all stem from a human patient who received a liver transplant. The graft donor may have contributed some T cells. Each CDR3 is given with its conserved first and last residue. A D gene is named only where the DNA matches it firmly. Only some rows state a clone size, as once, few, many or a class for expanded clones.

>-|TRBV7-2|15|-|TRBJ2-2
TGTGCCAGCAGCTTCGGGGGCCAGAACACCGGGGAGCTGTTTTTT
CASSFGGQNTGELFF
>TRBD2|TRBV5-1|16|-|TRBJ2-1
TGCGCCAGCAGCTTACCGAGCGGGAGCGTTTACAATGAGCAGTTCTTC
CASSLPSGSVYNEQFF
>-|TRBV7-2|15|-|TRBJ2-1
TGTGCCAGCAGCTTAGACCGGGCCTCATACAATGAGCAGTTCTTC
CASSLDRASYNEQFF
>TRBD1|TRBV6-5|15|-|TRBJ1-4
TGTGCCAGCAGTTACCAGGACAGGGGGGATGAAAAACTGTTTTTT
CASSYQDRGDEKLFF
>TRBD1|TRBV19|17|-|TRBJ2-2
TGTGCCAGTAGTATAGTCTGGGGACAGGGGTTTGACGGGGAGCTGTTTTTT
CASSIVWGQGFDGELFF
>-|TRBV19|19|-|TRBJ1-5
TGTGCCAGTAGTATAGTTCGGGGTCGAGGGGTGGTCGGTAATCAGCCCCAGCATTTT
CASSIVRGRGVVGNQPQHF
>TRBD1|TRBV18|15|-|TRBJ2-5
TGTGCCAGCTCACTCCCAGGGGGCTCTCGAGAGACCCAGTACTTC
CASSLPGGSRETQYF
>-|TRBV10-1|12|few|TRBJ2-7
TGCGCCAGCATTGGCCGCTGGTACGAGCAGTACTTC
CASIGRWYEQYF
>-|TRBV7-6|15|-|TRBJ1-1
TGTGCCAGCAGCGGGAAAAGAGGGGAGAACACTGAAGCTTTCTTT
CASSGKRGENTEAFF
>TRBD1|TRBV20-1|11|few|TRBJ2-3
TGCAGTGCTAGAGGACCGGACAGGTCCTATTTT
CSARGPDRSYF
>-|TRBV28|11|-|TRBJ1-2
TGTGCCAGCAGTAGGAGTGGTGGCTACACCTTC
CASSRSGGYTF
>-|TRBV5-1|16|-|TRBJ2-3
TGCGCCAGCAGCTTGGGGGGGCCACTAAGCACAGATACGCAGTATTTT
CASSLGGPLSTDTQYF
>-|TRBV11-2|15|-|TRBJ1-2
TGTGCCAGCAGCTTAGATCGTAGGGGGGGCGCCGGCTACACCTTC
CASSLDRRGGAGYTF
>-|TRBV28|15|-|TRBJ2-7
TGTGCCAGCAGTTTTTCCCAGGGGTATACAAACGAGCAGTACTTC
CASSFSQGYTNEQYF
>TRBD2|TRBV28|14|few|TRBJ2-7
TGTGCCAGCAGGGGACTAGCGGGGGGACCGGAGCAGTACTTC
CASRGLAGGPEQYF
>-|TRBV18|16|once|TRBJ1-2
TGTGCCAGCTCACCTCAGGACGGCCTAGCTAACTATGGCTACACCTTC
CASSPQDGLANYGYTF
>TRBD1|TRBV11-3|18|-|TRBJ1-2
TGTGCCAGCAGCTTAGCCTTCCTTACGCGGACAGGGGACTATGGCTACACCTTC
CASSLAFLTRTGDYGYTF
>TRBD2|TRBV4-2|17|-|TRBJ2-7
TGTGCCAGCAGCCCGGGGACTAGCGGGAGGATCAGCTACGAGCAGTACTTC
CASSPGTSGRISYEQYF
>TRBD2|TRBV30|13|-|TRBJ2-5
TGTGCCTGTCGAAATGGCGGGGGGGAGACCCAGTACTTC
CACRNGGGETQYF
>-|TRBV5-1|14|-|TRBJ2-5
TGCGCCAGCGCCACGGACTGGGTCGGGGAGACCCAGTACTTC
CASATDWVGETQYF
>-|TRBV5-1|16|-|TRBJ2-3
TGCGCCAGCAGCTTCCTACCAGCGGATAACACAGATACGCAGTATTTT
CASSFLPADNTDTQYF
>-|TRBV5-6|16|-|TRBJ2-1
TGTGCCAGCAGCTTGGAGTTAGGGGAGCTTTGGAATGAGCAGTTCTTC
CASSLELGELWNEQFF
>TRBD2|TRBV7-6|16|-|TRBJ2-3
TGTGCCAGCAGCCCCGGGGGGGGAGCGGGAGCGGATACGCAGTATTTT
CASSPGGGAGADTQYF
>-|TRBV19|15|few|TRBJ1-4
TGTGCCAGTAGTCTACGGAACAGAGTAAATGAAAAACTGTTTTTT
CASSLRNRVNEKLFF
>-|TRBV6-1|13|-|TRBJ2-3
TGTGCCCTCCGAGGCGGGGGCACAGATACGCAGTATTTT
CALRGGGTDTQYF
>-|TRBV27|16|-|TRBJ2-2
TGTGCCAGCAGTTTAGTCGGGACGGTGGTCGGCGGGGAGCTGTTTTTT
CASSLVGTVVGGELFF
>TRBD1|TRBV28|14|-|TRBJ2-7
TGTGCCAGCAGGGGGGGCAGGGGGCTCTACGAGCAGTACTTC
CASRGGRGLYEQYF
>-|TRBV4-3|14|few|TRBJ1-1
TGCGCCAGCAGCCAAGAAAGGACTAACACTGAAGCTTTCTTT
CASSQERTNTEAFF
>-|TRBV18|13|-|TRBJ1-1
TGTGCCAGCCTCTTGCGTTCTAACCTTGAAGCTTTCTTT
CASLLRSNLEAFF
>-|TRBV6-1|11|-|TRBJ2-5
TGTGCCAGCAGCACCTTTGGGACCCAGTACTTC
CASSTFGTQYF
>TRBD2|TRBV7-2|16|-|TRBJ2-7
TGTGCCAGCAGCTTAGCGGCCGGGAGGTCCGCCTCCGAGCAGTACTTC
CASSLAAGRSASEQYF
>-|TRBV30|15|once|TRBJ1-1
TGTGCCTGGACCCCCCTGGGGAGGGTAAACACTGAAGCTTTCTTT
CAWTPLGRVNTEAFF
>-|TRBV4-3|17|-|TRBJ2-1
TGCGCCAGCAGCCAAGATCTGGGCTCAAGCTCCTACAATGAGCAGTTCTTC
CASSQDLGSSSYNEQFF
>-|TRBV7-9|12|once|TRBJ1-2
TGTGCCAGCAGCTTAAGAGCCGGGGGCTACACCTTC
CASSLRAGGYTF
>TRBD2|TRBV4-3|16|-|TRBJ2-1
TGCGCCAGCAGCCCCGGACTAGCGGGATCCTACAATGAGCAGTTCTTC
CASSPGLAGSYNEQFF
>-|TRBV7-3|13|-|TRBJ1-1
TGTGCCAGCAGGATAGATATGAACACTGAAGCTTTCTTT
CASRIDMNTEAFF
>-|TRBV5-1|14|few|TRBJ1-1
TGCGCCAGCAGCTCACAGGGTCAGGACACTGAAGCTTTCTTT
CASSSQGQDTEAFF
>TRBD1|TRBV28|15|-|TRBJ1-5
TGTGCCAGCAGTTTCGGGACAGGGGGTAGTCAGCCCCAGCATTTT
CASSFGTGGSQPQHF
>TRBD1|TRBV18|13|-|TRBJ1-2
TGTGCCAGCTCCTCGGGACAGCAATATGGCTACACCTTC
CASSSGQQYGYTF
>TRBD1|TRBV7-3|14|-|TRBJ2-7
TGTGCCAGCAGCTGGACAGGGGGAGACTACGAGCAGTACTTC
CASSWTGGDYEQYF
>-|TRBV6-5|14|-|TRBJ1-2
TGTGCCAGCAGCTTCGGACAGACCATCTATGGCTACACCTTC
CASSFGQTIYGYTF
>-|TRBV6-6|16|-|TRBJ1-5
TGTGCCAGCAGTTACTCGCGGGGTCAGGGAGATGGGCCCCAGCATTTT
CASSYSRGQGDGPQHF
>-|TRBV13|14|-|TRBJ1-4
TGTGCCAGCAGCTTACCCTCCCGGGGTGAAAAACTGTTTTTT
CASSLPSRGEKLFF
>TRBD2|TRBV7-9|18|-|TRBJ2-1
TGTGCCAGCAGCTTAAGACCCACTCGCGGGAGCTCCTACAATGAGCAGTTCTTC
CASSLRPTRGSSYNEQFF
>-|TRBV28|13|-|TRBJ1-2
TGTGCCAGCTACTATTCTCCGACCTATGGCTACACCTTC
CASYYSPTYGYTF
>-|TRBV5-1|13|-|TRBJ2-7
TGCGCCAGCAGCGCCCTGCCAGCCCGCGAGCAGTACTTC
CASSALPAREQYF